This T cell receptor (beta chain) appears in the sequencing data of a study of T cell repertoires in cytomegalovirus infection. Across the whole study: A matching HLA type, together with CMV infection, was signaled by public TCR beta signatures.

Via MiXCR, TCRdb re-called the reads, giving one row per CDR3 protein. The sample holds around 330,000 distinct CDR3 sequences; around a sixth are singletons and the top ten take about 11%. The V gene lost 5 bases and the J gene lost 6 bases, with 13 bases spanning the gap. This CDR3 is built from 14 residues. Per germline, CDR1 SGHVS and CDR2 FQNEAQ. The source is a human donor in good health (CMV status not recorded). Some clones in this sample may be carry-over from other donors' samples. Sequenced input: PBMCs. The chain couples TRBV7-8 to TRBJ2-2; tentatively, D is TRBD1 (6 bases). Here the CDR3 reads CASSPRQVAGELFF. The CDR3 region has the DNA TGTGCCAGCAGCCCGCGACAGGTGGCCGGGGAGCTGTTTTTT.